The entry below describes one T cell receptor (beta chain). This entry belongs to a study of T cell changes during pregnancy in multiple sclerosis. Some clones are missing from TCRdb's copy, which holds only in-frame ones; the method was immunoSEQ multiplex PCR. This table has about 64,000 clones, around 96% appearing once. V shed 1 base and J shed 9 bases, with 8 bases lying between them. This CDR3 has 12 amino acids. CDR1 is SGHRS and CDR2 is YFSETQ in the germline V gene. This receptor was obtained from a female donor with multiple sclerosis, enrolled in a pregnancy study. The J gene is TRBJ2-1, the V gene TRBV5-1; D is ambiguous. The specimen comprised CD8+ T cells from peripheral blood mononuclear cells, sampled after pregnancy. The CDR3 sequence is CASSLYSGEQFF. In nucleotides, the CDR3 is TGCGCCAGCAGCTTGTACAGTGGTGAGCAGTTCTTC. Combining the CDR3 with reference TRBV5-1 and TRBJ2-1 gives the whole variable domain KAGVTQTPRYLIKTRGQQVTLSCSPISGHRSVSWYQQTPGQGLQFLFEYFSETQRNKGNFPGRFSGRQFSNSRSEMNVSTLELGDSALYLCASSLYSGEQFFGPGTRLTVL.